The entry that follows covers one TCR beta chain sequence. The data were obtained in a study of T cells in tuberculosis. Study results and limitations: Some low-affinity tetramer-binding T cells may be absent from this sample.

After thawing and overnight rest, PBMC were stained with GMM-loaded CD1B tetramer, viability dye and anti-CD3 for sorting. The lipid loaded on the CD1B tetramers was C32 glucose monomycolate from Rhodococcus equi. Sequencing of TCR-alpha and TCR-beta chains was unpaired. The data were produced by immunoSEQ multiplex PCR, yet TCRdb's version contains in-frame clones alone and is incomplete. Of 54,000 or so clones in the sample, roughly 79% are singletons; the top ten hold about 13%. The V gene lost 0 bases and the J gene lost 0 bases, with 8 bases spanning the gap. The CDR3 is 15 amino acids. Germline lookup yields CDR1 LGHNA and CDR2 YSLEER.

This sequence originates from an adult woman with latent tuberculosis. The chain joins TRBV4-3 to TRBJ1-2; D is unclear. The sample was CD1b-GMM tetramer-negative cells sorted from PBMCs. CDR3 DNA: TGCGCCAGCAGCCAAGATGACACTTCTAACTATGGCTACACCTTC. It specifies CASSQDDTSNYGYTF.